The rows below give T cell receptor beta chains drawn from one sample of a study of T cell responses to AZD1222 COVID-19 vaccine. TCRdb keeps only in-frame clones here, not all; method: immunoSEQ multiplex PCR. The data show around 130,000 clones, 88% seen once. The sequencing here drew on peripheral blood, taken on day 0 of MenACWY control vaccination. These receptors were collected from an adult in good health. Each CDR3 is given with its conserved first and last residue. A D gene is named only where the DNA matches it firmly. Only some rows state a clone size, as once, few, many or a class for expanded clones.

clone_size j_call d_call v_call cdr3_aa cdr3_nt
- TRBJ2-7 - TRBV28 CASSSPGPTSYEQYF TGTGCCAGCAGTTCCCCGGGGCCTACCTCCTACGAGCAGTACTTC
few TRBJ2-7 - TRBV9 CASSVGGSPSYEQYF TGTGCCAGCAGCGTAGGAGGGTCCCCTTCCTACGAGCAGTACTTC
once TRBJ1-2 - TRBV28 CASSRGENYGYTF TGTGCCAGCAGTCGGGGGGAGAACTATGGCTACACCTTC
- TRBJ1-1 - TRBV19 CASHKPGRMNTEAFF TGTGCCAGCCATAAACCAGGACGCATGAACACTGAAGCTTTCTTT
- TRBJ1-1 - TRBV5-1 CASSLALGRTEAFF TGCGCCAGCAGCTTGGCCCTGGGGCGCACTGAAGCTTTCTTT
once TRBJ1-2 - TRBV3-1/TRBV3-2 CASSPGHSENYGYTF TGTGCCAGCAGCCCCGGGCACTCTGAAAACTATGGCTACACCTTC
- TRBJ1-4 - TRBV18 CASSPSYDRPEKLFF TGTGCCAGCTCACCCAGTTATGACAGACCCGAAAAACTGTTTTTT
- TRBJ1-1 - TRBV9 CASSVIMNTEAFF TGTGCCAGCAGCGTGATCATGAACACTGAAGCTTTCTTT
- TRBJ1-1 TRBD1 TRBV6-2/TRBV6-3 CASSYRLGQGNTEAFF TGTGCCAGCAGTTACCGTTTGGGACAGGGGAACACTGAAGCTTTCTTT
- TRBJ1-6 - TRBV25-1 CASRTVLNSPLHF TGTGCCAGCAGGACAGTACTTAATTCACCCCTCCACTTT
- TRBJ1-2 - TRBV28 CASSLGGGVRYGYTF TGTGCCAGCAGTTTAGGGGGAGGTGTCCGGTATGGCTACACCTTC
- TRBJ1-2 - TRBV3-1/TRBV3-2 CASSRTPNTVKGYGYTF TGTGCCAGCAGCCGAACTCCTAACACCGTTAAAGGATATGGCTACACCTTC
once TRBJ2-2 TRBD2 TRBV30 CAWERDYLNTGELFF TGTGCCTGGGAACGGGACTACTTAAACACCGGGGAGCTGTTTTTT
- TRBJ2-1 TRBD2 TRBV5-6 CASSYPGLGSSYNEQFF TGTGCCAGCAGCTATCCAGGACTAGGGTCCTCCTACAATGAGCAGTTCTTC
once TRBJ2-1 TRBD2 TRBV28 CASSLSTSGSYNEQFF TGTGCCAGCAGTTTATCTACTAGCGGGAGTTACAATGAGCAGTTCTTC
- TRBJ2-7 - TRBV6-5 CASLRAENLGEQYF TGTGCCAGCTTGCGAGCCGAAAACCTGGGGGAGCAGTACTTC
- TRBJ2-5 TRBD2 TRBV10-3 CAIKGDGTSGRAGETQYF TGTGCCATCAAGGGGGATGGGACTAGCGGGAGGGCCGGGGAGACCCAGTACTTC
few TRBJ2-3 TRBD2 TRBV9 CASSGRLAGGPSSDTQYF TGTGCCAGCAGCGGGCGACTAGCGGGAGGGCCTTCGTCAGATACGCAGTATTTT
- TRBJ2-3 TRBD2 TRBV29-1 CSAFGRAREGHTQYF TGCAGCGCATTTGGAAGGGCCCGGGAGGGGCATACGCAGTATTTT
- TRBJ2-7 TRBD1 TRBV30 CAWTRTGVPYEQYF TGTGCCTGGACTAGGACAGGGGTCCCCTACGAGCAGTACTTC
- TRBJ1-6 - TRBV27 CASGPGTYNSPLHF TGTGCCAGCGGGCCGGGGACCTATAATTCACCCCTCCACTTT
- TRBJ2-7 TRBD1 TRBV30 CAWGSGTGAYEQYF TGTGCCTGGGGTTCCGGGACAGGAGCCTACGAGCAGTACTTC
- TRBJ2-7 TRBD1 TRBV24-1 CATSDLTGEQYF TGTGCCACCAGTGATCTGACAGGGGAGCAGTACTTC
- TRBJ1-6 - TRBV4-1 CASSQDTSNSPLHF TGCGCCAGCAGCCAAGATACAAGTAATTCACCCCTCCACTTT
- TRBJ2-1 - TRBV11-2 CASQVVRNNEQFF TGTGCCAGCCAGGTAGTTCGGAACAATGAGCAGTTCTTC
- TRBJ1-2 TRBD1 TRBV27 CASSLDRGSGYTF TGTGCCAGCAGTTTGGACAGGGGGTCTGGCTACACCTTC
- TRBJ2-7 TRBD2 TRBV6-5 CASSYIAGGNEQYF TGTGCCAGCAGTTATATAGCGGGAGGGAACGAGCAGTACTTC
- TRBJ2-7 TRBD1 TRBV28 CASTRTGAGEQYF TGTGCCAGCACAAGGACAGGCGCCGGGGAGCAGTACTTC
- TRBJ1-5 - TRBV5-1 CASSPTGLGNQPQHF TGCGCCAGCAGCCCTACAGGGCTTGGAAATCAGCCCCAGCATTTT
few TRBJ2-7 TRBD1 TRBV9 CASSVYPGQGAYEQYF TGTGCCAGCAGCGTGTACCCGGGACAGGGAGCCTACGAGCAGTACTTC
- TRBJ2-7 TRBD2 TRBV28 CASRSGGTSGPYEQYF TGTGCCAGCAGATCAGGCGGGACTAGCGGTCCATACGAGCAGTACTTC
few TRBJ2-3 - TRBV12-3/TRBV12-4 CASSWMGADTQYF TGTGCCAGCAGTTGGATGGGCGCAGATACGCAGTATTTT
- TRBJ2-7 - TRBV10-3 CAISGGQVPGFSYEQYF TGTGCCATCAGTGGAGGGCAGGTCCCTGGGTTCTCCTACGAGCAGTACTTC
- TRBJ1-2 - TRBV28 CASSLVRAYGYTF TGTGCCAGCAGTTTAGTTCGAGCGTATGGCTACACCTTC
- TRBJ2-3 - TRBV5-6 CASSLRGGGDTQYF TGTGCCAGCAGCTTACGGGGAGGAGGAGATACGCAGTATTTT
- TRBJ2-7 - TRBV11-3 CASSLRGRGNEQYF TGTGCCAGCAGCCTTCGGGGTAGGGGGAACGAGCAGTACTTC
- TRBJ2-2 - TRBV5-1 CASSLGRPTNTGELFF TGCGCCAGCAGCTTGGGGCGGCCAACTAACACCGGGGAGCTGTTTTTT
- TRBJ1-2 TRBD1 TRBV16 CASSQFETGFYGYTF TGTGCCAGCAGCCAATTTGAGACAGGGTTTTATGGCTACACCTTC
- TRBJ2-7 TRBD1 TRBV5-1 CASSPTGRTYEQYF TGCGCCAGCAGCCCGACAGGGCGCACCTACGAGCAGTACTTC
- TRBJ2-7 TRBD2 TRBV18 CASSPGLAASYEQYF TGTGCCAGCTCCCCGGGGCTAGCGGCCTCCTACGAGCAGTACTTC
- TRBJ2-1 - TRBV28 CASSLGGGLEFF TGTGCCAGCAGTCTGGGCGGCGGACTCGAGTTCTTC
- TRBJ1-3 - TRBV30 CACDPGTSYSGNTIYF TGTGCCTGCGACCCTGGGACTTCTTACTCTGGAAACACCATATATTTT
- TRBJ2-7 TRBD2 TRBV24-1 CATRSQRGYEQYF TGTGCCACCAGGTCCCAGCGGGGCTACGAGCAGTACTTC
- TRBJ2-3 TRBD1 TRBV28 CASSAPLGGPDTQYF TGTGCCAGCAGTGCCCCTTTAGGGGGCCCAGATACGCAGTATTTT
- TRBJ1-4 TRBD1 TRBV19 CASSGQGSTNEKLFF TGTGCCAGTAGCGGACAGGGATCGACTAATGAAAAACTGTTTTTT
- TRBJ2-3 TRBD2 TRBV5-1 CASSFQRDATDTQYF TGCGCCAGCAGCTTCCAGCGGGATGCCACAGATACGCAGTATTTT
- TRBJ2-5 - TRBV19 CASSSLGGAQETQYF TGTGCCAGTAGTTCCCTTGGGGGGGCACAAGAGACCCAGTACTTC
- TRBJ1-6 TRBD1 TRBV6-4 CASSDSGQGASPLHF TGTGCCAGCAGTGACTCGGGACAGGGGGCTTCACCCCTCCACTTT
- TRBJ2-7 TRBD1 TRBV2 CATKPSRDSSYEQYF TGTGCCACCAAGCCTTCCCGGGACAGCTCCTACGAGCAGTACTTC
- TRBJ2-7 - TRBV7-3 CASSLTPTNEQYF TGTGCCAGCAGCTTAACTCCGACCAACGAGCAGTACTTC
few TRBJ2-7 TRBD2 TRBV11-2 CASSLARGVHEQYF TGTGCCAGCAGCTTAGCTCGGGGGGTACACGAGCAGTACTTC
- TRBJ2-7 TRBD1 TRBV28 CASNLGQGRREQYF TGTGCCAGCAACCTGGGACAGGGGAGACGCGAGCAGTACTTC
few TRBJ1-2 - TRBV7-3 CASSLTGTEDGYTF TGTGCCAGCAGCTTAACTGGGACGGAGGATGGCTACACCTTC